These 22 T cell receptor beta chains were all obtained from the same sample, sequenced in a study of cytotoxic CD8 clonotypes in ibrutinib-treated CLL. This table comes from immunoSEQ multiplex PCR, and its TCRdb copy is limited to in-frame clones, with some not included. This sample has about 310,000 clones, with 80% found just once. The material sequenced was PBMCs, taken before ibrutinib treatment. The origin of the receptors is a human donor with chronic lymphocytic leukemia.

As to this clone: This sample includes further DNA sequences coding for the same CDR3. V gene TRBV30 combines with J gene TRBJ2-7; D is uncertain. V dropped 5 bases and J dropped 3 bases, with 5 bases sitting between them. Germline assignment: CDR1 GTSNPN and CDR2 SVGIG (reference sequence). The CDR3 spans 10 residues. The CDR3: CAWGDYEQYF. CDR3 nucleotide sequence: TGTGCCTGGGGAGACTACGAGCAGTACTTC.

As concerns this clone: In the same sample, other DNA sequences code for this CDR3. The V call is TRBV5-1, the J call TRBJ2-7; possible D gene TRBD2, 6 bases. This CDR3 is built from 13 residues. Trimming removed 0 bases from V and 2 bases from J, with 6 bases in between. In germline, CDR1 is SGHRS, CDR2 YFSETQ. This CDR3 reads CASSLGGTYEQYF. Here the CDR3 DNA reads TGCGCCAGCAGCTTGGGCGGGACCTACGAGCAGTACTTC.

This sequence joins TRBV6-1 and TRBJ2-7, with 10 bases matching TRBD2. Germline lookup yields CDR1 MNHNS and CDR2 SASEGT. The CDR3 covers 14 residues. J was trimmed by 2 bases and V by 11 bases; bases with no gene match: 9. In DNA, the CDR3 is TGTGCCGGCTCTTGGGGACTAGCGACCTACGAGCAGTACTTC. The encoded protein is CAGSWGLATYEQYF.

The chain combines TRBV11-2 with TRBJ1-5, with TRBD1 matching over 8 bases. The CDR3 is made up of 17 amino acids. V lost 7 bases to trimming and J lost 5 bases; unmatched junction nucleotides: 16. Germline V lookup: CDR1 SGHAT, CDR2 FQNNGV. This chain's CDR3 is CASIAARDRFSYQPQHF. As DNA, the CDR3 is TGTGCCAGCATCGCTGCCCGGGACAGGTTCTCCTATCAGCCCCAGCATTTT.

The chain links TRBV10-3 to TRBJ2-7; TRBD2 aligns across 11 bases. The V segment lost 7 bases and the J segment 3 bases; nucleotides outside the gene matches: 5. Looked up from germline, CDR1 is ENHRY and CDR2 is SYGVKD. The CDR3 is 14 amino acids. CDR3 protein: CAINTGLAVYEQYF. Here the CDR3 DNA reads TGTGCCATCAACACGGGACTAGCGGTCTACGAGCAGTACTTC.

The V gene is TRBV19, the J gene TRBJ2-5, with a possible D match to TRBD2 (5 bases). Trimming stripped 4 bases from V and 2 bases from J, with 14 bases between. The CDR3 is 15 residues long. The V gene's germline CDR1 is LNHDA and CDR2 SQIVND (reference sequence). The CDR3 bases are TGTGCCAGTAGTAGGGCCCGAGCGGATCAAGAGACCCAGTACTTC. Protein sequence: CASSRARADQETQYF.

The chain has TRBV28 and TRBJ2-3; D unclear. The CDR3 totals 15 residues. The V gene's germline CDR1 is MDHEN and CDR2 SYDVKM. Between the trimmed V and J ends, which lost 6 bases and 9 bases, there was a span of 22 bases. The CDR3 loop is CASRVAGGDSGTQYF. The CDR3 nucleotides read TGTGCCAGCAGGGTGGCAGGTGGGGATTCTGGGACGCAGTATTTT.

The chain employs TRBV19 and TRBJ2-3; 7 bases align to TRBD1. CDR3 length: 15 residues. In germline, CDR1 is LNHDA, CDR2 SQIVND (reference sequence). V dropped 5 bases and J dropped 3; count of bases not matched to a gene: 8. This CDR3 is CASSPRQGSTDTQYF. CDR3 nucleotide sequence: TGTGCCAGTAGTCCCCGACAGGGTTCAACAGATACGCAGTATTTT.

V usage is TRBV9 and J usage is TRBJ2-2; D is perhaps TRBD2 (6 bases). V was trimmed by 7 bases and J by 6 bases, leaving 22 bases between them. CDR1 is SGDLS, CDR2 YYNGEE, per germline. This CDR3 contains 16 residues. This chain's CDR3 is CASSYSGTSLAGELFF. CDR3 DNA: TGTGCCAGCTCCTATTCCGGGACTTCCCTGGCCGGGGAGCTGTTTTTT.

V and J are TRBV13 and TRBJ2-1; possible D gene TRBD1, 7 bases. The CDR3 runs to 15 residues. V dropped 4 bases and J dropped 10 bases, with 20 bases sitting between them. Looked up from germline, CDR1 is PRHDT and CDR2 is FYEKMQ (reference sequence). The chain's CDR3 is CASSSGQAGIREQFF. The CDR3 nucleotides read TGTGCCAGCAGCTCCGGACAGGCGGGGATCAGGGAGCAGTTCTTC.

The chain uses TRBV19 and TRBJ2-1; 8 positions agree with TRBD2. The trim removed 3 bases at V and 4 bases at J, leaving 11 bases unmatched. Germline CDR1 reads LNHDA; CDR2 reads SQIVND (reference sequence). There are 17 residues in the CDR3. For the CDR3, the DNA is TGTGCCAGTAGTATCTATTTTAGCGGCGGGAGGTACAATGAGCAGTTCTTC. This gives the protein CASSIYFSGGRYNEQFF.

The chain has TRBV18 and TRBJ1-1; D is perhaps TRBD1 (5 bases). The V gene lost 1 base and the J gene lost 7 bases, with 16 bases spanning the gap. Per germline, CDR1 KGHSH and CDR2 LQKENI. The CDR3 runs 15 residues. The CDR3 bases are TGTGCCAGCTCACCACAGGGGTCTTGGACGGGTGAAGCTTTCTTT. Translation: CASSPQGSWTGEAFF.

CDR3: CASSSTYKRERNNEQFF. The DNA for the CDR3 is TGTGCCAGCAGCTCCACATATAAGCGGGAGAGGAACAATGAGCAGTTCTTC. The genes are TRBV7-6 and TRBJ2-1; 8 positions agree with TRBD2. The CDR3 contains 17 residues. Losses at the gene ends were 4 bases for V and 5 bases for J; bases not matched to a gene: 13. Germline CDR1 and CDR2: SGHVS and FNYEAQ.

The V call is TRBV15, the J call TRBJ2-3, with D maybe TRBD2 (5 bases). CDR1 is LNHNV and CDR2 is YYDKDF in the germline V gene (reference sequence). The V gene lost 0 bases and the J gene lost 4 bases, with 14 bases spanning the gap. This CDR3 has 16 amino acids. The CDR3 reads CATSRDYEGVPDTQYF. The CDR3 region has the DNA TGTGCCACCAGCAGAGATTACGAGGGAGTCCCAGATACGCAGTATTTT.

The CDR3 DNA reads as TGCGCCAGCAGCCAAGCCTTCCGGCTAGCGGGATACAATGAGCAGTTCTTC. Encoded protein: CASSQAFRLAGYNEQFF. This chain uses TRBV4-3 with TRBJ2-1; 9 positions match TRBD2. The CDR3 has 17 amino acids. V gave up 1 base and J gave up 4 bases; unmatched junction bases: 8. Looked up from germline, CDR1 is LGHNA and CDR2 is YSLEER.

The J gene is TRBJ2-7, the V gene TRBV5-8, with 9 bases that match TRBD1. This CDR3 has 14 amino acids. With 4 bases clipped from V and 2 bases from J, the junction kept 4 bases outside the gene matches. Germline values: CDR1 SGHTS, CDR2 YDEGEE. The CDR3: CASSIGQGPYEQYF. The CDR3 coding sequence is TGTGCCAGCAGCATCGGACAGGGGCCCTACGAGCAGTACTTC. The variable domain in full, with the rest retrieved from reference TRBV5-8 and TRBJ2-7, is EAGVTQSPTHLIKTRGQQATLRCSPISGHTSVYWYQQALGLGLQFLLWYDEGEERNRGNFPPRFSGRQFPNYSSELNVNALELEDSALYLCASSIGQGPYEQYFGPGTRLTVT.

CDR3 in amino acids: CASSMTDYEQYF. DNA of the CDR3: TGTGCCAGCAGTATGACAGATTACGAGCAGTACTTC. V gene TRBV28 combines with J gene TRBJ2-7, with D possibly TRBD1 on 5 matching bases. The ends were cut back, 5 bases at V and 4 bases at J, with 9 bases in the middle. Germline CDR1 reads MDHEN; CDR2 reads SYDVKM. The CDR3 loop spans 12 amino acids.

Worth noting for this clone: Germline is not matched at one junction end, which may reflect a read error. The rearrangement links TRBV7-7 to TRBJ2-7; TRBD1 aligns across 7 bases. CDR3 length equals 14 residues. CDR1 is SSHAT and CDR2 is FNYEAQ in the germline V gene (reference sequence). The CDR3 loop is CASSLAQGEYEQYF. In DNA form, the CDR3 reads TGTGCTAGCAGCTTAGCCCAGGGGGAGTACGAGCAGTACTTC.

The CDR3 bases are TGTGCCACCAGCAGTCCCGGTCTAGCTGTTTTCGTCTACAATGAGCAGTTCTTC. This translates into CATSSPGLAVFVYNEQFF. The chain joins TRBV15 to TRBJ2-1; D is perhaps TRBD2 (5 bases). Germline lookup yields CDR1 LNHNV and CDR2 YYDKDF (reference sequence). The CDR3 has 18 amino acids. V lost 3 bases to trimming and J lost 3 bases, with 21 bases between them. The full variable domain, with the rest looked up from reference TRBV15 and TRBJ2-1, is DAMVIQNPRYQVTQFGKPVTLSCSQTLNHNVMYWYQQKSSQAPKLLFHYYDKDFNNEADTPDNFQSRRPNTSFCFLDIRSPGLGDTAMYLCATSSPGLAVFVYNEQFFGPGTRLTVL.

The V and J genes are TRBV7-2 and TRBJ2-5; 8 bases match TRBD2. The junction had 7 bases not matched to a gene; V was cut back by 5 bases and J by 5 bases. The CDR3 has 14 amino acids. CDR1 is SGHTA, CDR2 FQGNSA, per germline. The CDR3 loop is CASSAAGVGETQYF. The CDR3 region has the DNA TGTGCCAGCAGCGCAGCGGGAGTTGGGGAGACCCAGTACTTC.

The rearrangement joins TRBV19 to TRBJ2-1, with a weak D call TRBD2 (5 bases). Germline V gives CDR1 LNHDA, CDR2 SQIVND (reference sequence). The CDR3 runs 15 residues. Trimming took 1 base from V and 4 from J, leaving 11 bases between them. The DNA for the CDR3 is TGTGCCAGTAGTATAGGCGGGCCCACGTACAATGAGCAGTTCTTC. This gives the protein CASSIGGPTYNEQFF.

This chain joins TRBV18 and TRBJ2-7, with 7 bases identical to TRBD2. Germline V CDR1 and CDR2: KGHSH, LQKENI. V shed 0 bases and J 4 bases; nucleotides not matched to a gene: 6. This CDR3 is 15 amino acids long. CDR3 amino acids: CASSPPGEGRYEQYF. The CDR3 DNA reads TGTGCCAGCTCACCACCGGGGGAGGGTCGGTACGAGCAGTACTTC.